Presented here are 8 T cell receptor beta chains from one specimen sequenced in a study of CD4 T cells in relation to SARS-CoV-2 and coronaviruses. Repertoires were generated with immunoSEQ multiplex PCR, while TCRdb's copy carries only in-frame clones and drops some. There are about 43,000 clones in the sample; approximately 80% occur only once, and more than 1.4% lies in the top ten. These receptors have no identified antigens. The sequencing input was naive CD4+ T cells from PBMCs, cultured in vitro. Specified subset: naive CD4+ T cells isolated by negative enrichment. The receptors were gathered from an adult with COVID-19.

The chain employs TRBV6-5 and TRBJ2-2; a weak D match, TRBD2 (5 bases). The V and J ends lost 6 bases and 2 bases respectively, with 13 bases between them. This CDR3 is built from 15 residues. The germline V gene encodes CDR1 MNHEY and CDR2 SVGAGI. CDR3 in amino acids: CASRVRRANTGELFF. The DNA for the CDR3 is TGTGCCAGCAGGGTCAGGCGGGCAAACACCGGGGAGCTGTTTTTT.

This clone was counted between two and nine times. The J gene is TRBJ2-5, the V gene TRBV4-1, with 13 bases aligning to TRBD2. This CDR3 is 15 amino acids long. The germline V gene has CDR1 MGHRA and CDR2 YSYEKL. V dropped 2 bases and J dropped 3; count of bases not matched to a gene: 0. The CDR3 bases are TGCGCCAGCAGCCAAACTAGCGGGAGGGAAGAGACCCAGTACTTC. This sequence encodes CASSQTSGREETQYF.

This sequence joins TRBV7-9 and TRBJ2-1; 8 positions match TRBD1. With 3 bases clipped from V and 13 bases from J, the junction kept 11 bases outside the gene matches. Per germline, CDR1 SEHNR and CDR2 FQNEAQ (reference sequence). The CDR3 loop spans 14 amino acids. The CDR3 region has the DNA TGTGCCAGCAGCTTTACCGGACAGGGTTCAGGCCAGTTCTTC. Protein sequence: CASSFTGQGSGQFF.

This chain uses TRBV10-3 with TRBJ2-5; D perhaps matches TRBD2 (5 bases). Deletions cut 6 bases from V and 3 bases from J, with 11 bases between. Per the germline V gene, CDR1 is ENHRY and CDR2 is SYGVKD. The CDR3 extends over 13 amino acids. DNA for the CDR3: TGTGCCATCAGCGGTAGCGAAGAAGAGACCCAGTACTTC. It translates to CAISGSEEETQYF.

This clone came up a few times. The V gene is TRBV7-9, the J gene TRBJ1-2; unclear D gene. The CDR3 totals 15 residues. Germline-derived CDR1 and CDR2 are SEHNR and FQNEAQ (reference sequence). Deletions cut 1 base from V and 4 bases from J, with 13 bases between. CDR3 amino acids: CASSLGSAFLYGYTF. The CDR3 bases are TGTGCCAGCAGCTTAGGGTCCGCATTCCTCTATGGCTACACCTTC. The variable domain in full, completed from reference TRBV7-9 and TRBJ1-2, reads DTGVSQNPRHKITKRGQNVTFRCDPISEHNRLYWYRQTLGQGPEFLTYFQNEAQLEKSRLLSDRFSAERPKGSFSTLEIQRTEQGDSAMYLCASSLGSAFLYGYTFGSGTRLTVV.

The CDR3 region has the DNA TGTGCCTGGAGTGTACTTGGCTACGAGCAGTACTTC. Protein product: CAWSVLGYEQYF. The chain combines TRBV30 with TRBJ2-7; D is undetermined. Germline CDR1 and CDR2: GTSNPN and SVGIG (reference sequence). V lost 0 bases to trimming and J lost 3 bases, with 6 bases between them. The CDR3 has 12 amino acids.

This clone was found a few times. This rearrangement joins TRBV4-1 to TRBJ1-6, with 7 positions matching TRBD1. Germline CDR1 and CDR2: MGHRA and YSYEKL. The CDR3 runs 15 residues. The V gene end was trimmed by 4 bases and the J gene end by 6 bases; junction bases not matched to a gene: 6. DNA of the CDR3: TGCGCCAGCAGCCGAACAGGGGACGGTAATTCACCCCTCCACTTT. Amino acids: CASSRTGDGNSPLHF.

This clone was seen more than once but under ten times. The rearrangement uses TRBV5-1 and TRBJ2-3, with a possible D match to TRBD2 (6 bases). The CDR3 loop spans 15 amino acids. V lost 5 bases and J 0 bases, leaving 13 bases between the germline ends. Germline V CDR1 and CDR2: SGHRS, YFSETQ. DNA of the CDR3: TGCGCCAGCAGAACCGTGGGGACTAGCACAGATACGCAGTATTTT. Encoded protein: CASRTVGTSTDTQYF.